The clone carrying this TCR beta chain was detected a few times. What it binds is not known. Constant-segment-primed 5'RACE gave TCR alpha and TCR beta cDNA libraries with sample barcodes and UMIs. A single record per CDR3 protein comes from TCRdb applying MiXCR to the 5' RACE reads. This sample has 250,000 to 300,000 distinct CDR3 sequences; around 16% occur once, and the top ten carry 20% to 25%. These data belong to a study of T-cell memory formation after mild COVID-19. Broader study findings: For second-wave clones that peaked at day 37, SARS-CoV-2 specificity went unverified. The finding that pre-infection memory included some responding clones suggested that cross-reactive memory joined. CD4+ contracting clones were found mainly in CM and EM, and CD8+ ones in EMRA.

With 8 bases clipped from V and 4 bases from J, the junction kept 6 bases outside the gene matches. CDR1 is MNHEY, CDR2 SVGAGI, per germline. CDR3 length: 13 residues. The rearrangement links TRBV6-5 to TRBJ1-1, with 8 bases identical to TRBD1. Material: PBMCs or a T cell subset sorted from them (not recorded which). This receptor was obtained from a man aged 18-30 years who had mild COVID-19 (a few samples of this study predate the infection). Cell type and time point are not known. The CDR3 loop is CASLGQGLTEAFF. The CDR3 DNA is TGTGCCAGCCTCGGACAGGGTCTCACTGAAGCTTTCTTT.